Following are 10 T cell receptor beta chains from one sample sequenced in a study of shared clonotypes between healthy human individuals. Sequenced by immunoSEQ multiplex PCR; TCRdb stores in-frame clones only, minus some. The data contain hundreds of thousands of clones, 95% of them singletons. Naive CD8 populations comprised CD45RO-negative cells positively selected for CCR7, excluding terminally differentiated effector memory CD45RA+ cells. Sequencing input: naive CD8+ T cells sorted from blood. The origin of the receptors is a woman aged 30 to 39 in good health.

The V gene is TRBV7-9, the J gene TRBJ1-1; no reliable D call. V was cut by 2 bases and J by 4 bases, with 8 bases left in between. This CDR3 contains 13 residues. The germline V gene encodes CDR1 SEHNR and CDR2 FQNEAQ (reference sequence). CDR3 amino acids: CASSLHSGTEAFF. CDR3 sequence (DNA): TGTGCCAGCAGCTTACACAGTGGCACTGAAGCTTTCTTT.

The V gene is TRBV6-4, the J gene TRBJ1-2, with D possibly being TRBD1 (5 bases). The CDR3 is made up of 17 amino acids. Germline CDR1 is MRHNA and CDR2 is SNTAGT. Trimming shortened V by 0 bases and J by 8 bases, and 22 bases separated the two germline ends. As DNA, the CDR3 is TGTGCCAGCAGTGACTCTGCAAGAACCATACAGGCGAGGGGCTACACCTTC. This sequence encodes CASSDSARTIQARGYTF.

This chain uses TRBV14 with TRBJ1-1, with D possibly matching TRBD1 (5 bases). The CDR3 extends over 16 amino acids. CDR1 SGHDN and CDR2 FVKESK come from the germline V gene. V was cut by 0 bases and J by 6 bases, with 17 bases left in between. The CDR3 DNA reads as TGTGCCAGCAGCCAAGATGGTGGTCGGGGGTTCGCTGAAGCTTTCTTT. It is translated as CASSQDGGRGFAEAFF.

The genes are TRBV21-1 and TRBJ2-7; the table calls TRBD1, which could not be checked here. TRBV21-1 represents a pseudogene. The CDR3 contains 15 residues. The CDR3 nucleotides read TGTGCCAGCAGCCCCCCGGACAGCAACTCCTACGAGCAGTACTTC. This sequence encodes CASSPPDSNSYEQYF.

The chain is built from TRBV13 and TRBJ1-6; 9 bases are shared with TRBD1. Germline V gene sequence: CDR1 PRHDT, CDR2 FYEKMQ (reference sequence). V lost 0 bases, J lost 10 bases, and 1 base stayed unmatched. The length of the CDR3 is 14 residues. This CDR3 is CASSLGGQGSPLHF. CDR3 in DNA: TGTGCCAGCAGCTTAGGGGGACAGGGATCACCCCTCCACTTT.

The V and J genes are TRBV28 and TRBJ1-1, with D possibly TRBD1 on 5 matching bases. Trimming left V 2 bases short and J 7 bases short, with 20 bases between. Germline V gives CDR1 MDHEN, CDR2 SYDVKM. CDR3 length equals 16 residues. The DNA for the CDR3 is TGTGCCAGCAGTTTAGGGGACGCGGGTTGGAGGGTTGAAGCTTTCTTT. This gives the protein CASSLGDAGWRVEAFF.

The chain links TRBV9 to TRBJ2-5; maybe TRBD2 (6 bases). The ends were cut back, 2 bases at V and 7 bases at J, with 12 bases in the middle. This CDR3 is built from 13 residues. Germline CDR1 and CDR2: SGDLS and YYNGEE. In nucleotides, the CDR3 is TGTGCCAGCAGCGTTGACCTGGGGGGGACCCAGTACTTC. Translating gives CASSVDLGGTQYF.

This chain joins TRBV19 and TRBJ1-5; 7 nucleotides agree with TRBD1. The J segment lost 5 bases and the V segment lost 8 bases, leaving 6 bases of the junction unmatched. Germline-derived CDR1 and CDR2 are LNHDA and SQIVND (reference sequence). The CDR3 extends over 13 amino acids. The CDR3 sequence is CASLGTDYQPQHF. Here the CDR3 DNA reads TGTGCCAGTCTTGGGACAGATTATCAGCCCCAGCATTTT.

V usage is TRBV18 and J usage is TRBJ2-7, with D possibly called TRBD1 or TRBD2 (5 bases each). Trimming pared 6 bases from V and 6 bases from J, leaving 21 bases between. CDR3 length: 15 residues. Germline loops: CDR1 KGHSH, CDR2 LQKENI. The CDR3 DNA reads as TGTGCCAGCTCGTCACAGGATCATCCAGGAGGCGAGCAGTACTTC. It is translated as CASSSQDHPGGEQYF.

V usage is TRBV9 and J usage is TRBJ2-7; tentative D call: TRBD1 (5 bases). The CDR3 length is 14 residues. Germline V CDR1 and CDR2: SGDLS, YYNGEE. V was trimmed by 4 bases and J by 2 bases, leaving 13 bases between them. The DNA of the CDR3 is TGTGCCAGCAGCACCTGGGGCGGTCCCTACGAGCAGTACTTC. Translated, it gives CASSTWGGPYEQYF.